The present T cell receptor beta chain was sequenced within a study of blood T cell repertoires in COVID-19 (dated by TCRdb to 2018 to 2020). Study-level background: The collaborator samples originated in the United States, Italy and Spain and spanned the acute and convalescent phases of COVID-19. The samples were drawn from two sources: the first 160 participants of the ongoing ImmuneRACE study, and about 1,300 subjects contributed by 6 global collaborators. The repertoires were made available in a free public database intended to serve as a resource for research on the immune response to SARS-CoV-2. Nearly every sample came with metadata listing a de-identified subject ID, COVID-19 status, age in years and sex. Where available, HLA class I and class II types were taken from metadata supplied by the sample provider and were not determined by assay-based typing. The prospective study material was composed of cDNA or gDNA derived from T cells, B-cell-depleted T cells, or PBMCs. Deeply sampled blood TCRbeta repertoires from subjects exposed to, actively infected with, or recovered from COVID-19 were included in the dataset.

TCRbeta CDR3 regions were amplified from genomic DNA using the immunoSEQ Assay, a bias-controlled multiplex PCR. The source study handled its data this way. Nucleated cell counts per sample were estimated from amplification of reference gene primers within the assay. Sequence reads were collapsed and filtered to measure the absolute abundance of every unique TCRbeta CDR3 rearrangement. For each sample, productive Simpson clonality was calculated as the square root of Simpson's diversity index over productive rearrangements. Here the immuneACCESS table is served through TCRdb, limited to in-frame sequences with V and J called. Missing clones are a known gap in these copies; in checked studies unresolved V genes cover under half, and the rest lacks a known reason. V and J calls plus clone size are reproduced from that table; the DNA served to infer D and trimming. Counted in this sample were 200,000 to 300,000 clones; 90% of them appeared once. The leading ten clones occupy less than 0.9% of the sample.

With regard to this clone: This clone's antigen is unknown. The sample holds no much larger clone one base away, and base qualities are not on file.

Trimming costs V 0 bases and J 1 base, and their ends lie 10 bases apart. CDR1 MNHNS and CDR2 SASEGT were looked up in the germline V gene. The CDR3 runs 15 residues from the cysteine to the phenylalanine. The entry retains the CDR3 DNA only, 45 bases that are in frame from base 1. What the study reported, not specific to this receptor: Clinical and demographic metadata were provided uncurated, with the amount varying by source and participant.

In the prospective study, participants were 18 to 89 years old, resided in approximately 25 geographic areas of the United States, and were enrolled through a virtual design. In the prospective study, cohorts were assigned on the basis of participant-reported clinical history obtained from a screening survey and a study questionnaire. Exposed participants were defined as having been in contact with someone with a PCR-confirmed or clinician-diagnosed COVID-19 case within 2 weeks of study entry. Each participant in the prospective study had whole blood, serum and a nasopharyngeal or oropharyngeal swab collected by mobile phlebotomists. Prospective study participants could optionally give additional blood draws and questionnaires over an approximately two-month period. Before DNA extraction, prospective study blood samples were shipped either frozen or at room temperature.

This clonotype was sampled from a man aged 50 or older who had been exposed to COVID-19. The V gene is TRBV6-1 and the J gene is TRBJ2-7; D gene: possibly TRBD1, on 6 matching bases. The sample was PBMCs or T cells enriched from blood (not recorded which). The DNA is as follows: TGTGCCAGCAGTGAAGCTTGGACAGAGTCCTACGAGCAGTACTTC. It encodes CASSEAWTESYEQYF.